This T cell receptor beta chain appears in the sequencing data of a study of regulatory T cells in long-lasting Graves disease. The overall study: More than 5 years of antithyroid drugs with positive TSH receptor antibodies defined persistent Graves' disease.

Sample time point: persistent/refractory GD, antithyroid drugs over 5 years with positive TRAb. After RNA was extracted from PBMCs, the TCR library was made from it. J lost 6 bases, V lost 7 bases, and 3 bases had no gene match. Germline lookup yields CDR1 GTSNPN and CDR2 SVGIG (reference sequence). CDR3 length: 12 residues. Study results and limitations: When disease was persistent, TRBV28, TRBJ1-2 and TRBJ2-5 were the favored segments. Persistent Graves' patients showed reduced TCR diversity versus newly diagnosed patients.

To make TCR beta libraries, researchers used iRepertoire HTBI primers and Arm-PCR of CDR3 regions. MiXCR, run by TCRdb on the multiplex PCR reads, gives a single entry per CDR3 protein. The sample consists of around 300,000 distinct CDR3 sequences, more than 20% of them appearing once. This clonotype has just a few counts. What it binds is not known. The chain has TRBV30 and TRBJ2-2; 9 bases fit TRBD2. The sequence was collected from a female donor with Graves disease. The specimen comprised peripheral blood mononuclear cells (PBMCs), sampled when the disease was refractory, from a patient treated with antithyroid drugs. The CDR3 bases are TGTGCCTTGGGACTAGCCGCCGGGGAGCTGTTTTTT. Its translation is CALGLAAGELFF.